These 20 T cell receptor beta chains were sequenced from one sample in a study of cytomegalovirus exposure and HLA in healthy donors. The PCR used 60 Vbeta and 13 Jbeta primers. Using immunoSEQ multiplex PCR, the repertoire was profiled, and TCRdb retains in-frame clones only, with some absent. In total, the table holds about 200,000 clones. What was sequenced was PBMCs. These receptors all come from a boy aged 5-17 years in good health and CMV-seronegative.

As DNA, the CDR3 is TGTGCCAGTAGTGTCATTAGCGGGGGGCCCTCCACAGATACGCAGTATTTT. It is translated as CASSVISGGPSTDTQYF. The V call is TRBV19, the J call TRBJ2-3; the match to TRBD2 covers 10 bases. Germline V gene sequence: CDR1 LNHDA, CDR2 SQIVND (reference sequence). This CDR3 region has 17 residues. V trimming: 5 bases; J trimming: 2 bases; junction bases outside the gene matches: 10.

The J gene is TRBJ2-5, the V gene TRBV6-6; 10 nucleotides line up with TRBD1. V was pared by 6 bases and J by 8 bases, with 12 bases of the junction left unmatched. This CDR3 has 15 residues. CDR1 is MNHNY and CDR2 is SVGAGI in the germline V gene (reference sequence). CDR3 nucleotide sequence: TGTGCCAGCAGCTATTACTCGACAGGGGGCGAAACCCAGTACTTC. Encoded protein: CASSYYSTGGETQYF.

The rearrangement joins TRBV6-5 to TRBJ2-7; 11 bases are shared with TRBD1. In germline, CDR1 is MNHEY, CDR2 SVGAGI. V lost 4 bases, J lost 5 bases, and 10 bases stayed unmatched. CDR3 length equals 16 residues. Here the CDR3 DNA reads TGTGCCAGCAGTTCTTACTGGACAGGGGGCGAGAACGAGCAGTACTTC. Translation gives CASSSYWTGGENEQYF.

This CDR3 reads CASSIDPSRNEQFF. DNA of the CDR3: TGTGCCAGTAGTATAGACCCCTCTCGCAATGAGCAGTTCTTC. This sequence joins TRBV19 and TRBJ2-1; the D is unclear. Trimming removed 0 bases from V and 6 bases from J, with 9 bases in between. Germline loops: CDR1 LNHDA, CDR2 SQIVND (reference sequence). The CDR3 loop spans 14 amino acids.

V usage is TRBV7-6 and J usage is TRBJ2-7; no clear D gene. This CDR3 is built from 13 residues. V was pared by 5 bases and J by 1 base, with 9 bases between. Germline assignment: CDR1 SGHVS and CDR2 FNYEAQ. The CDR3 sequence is CASSLTYSYEQYF. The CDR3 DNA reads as TGTGCCAGCAGCCTTACTTATTCCTACGAGCAGTACTTC. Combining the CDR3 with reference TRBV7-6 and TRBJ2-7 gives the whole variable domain GAGVSQSPRYKVTKRGQDVALRCDPISGHVSLYWYRQALGQGPEFLTYFNYEAQQDKSGLPNDRFSAERPEGSISTLTIQRTEQRDSAMYRCASSLTYSYEQYFGPGTRLTVT.

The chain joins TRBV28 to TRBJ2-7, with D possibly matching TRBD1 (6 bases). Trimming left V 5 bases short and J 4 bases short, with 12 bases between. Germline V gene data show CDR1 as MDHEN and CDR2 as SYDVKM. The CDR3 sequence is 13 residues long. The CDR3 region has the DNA TGTGCCAGCAGTAAAGGGACACCGTACGAGCAGTACTTC. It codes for CASSKGTPYEQYF.

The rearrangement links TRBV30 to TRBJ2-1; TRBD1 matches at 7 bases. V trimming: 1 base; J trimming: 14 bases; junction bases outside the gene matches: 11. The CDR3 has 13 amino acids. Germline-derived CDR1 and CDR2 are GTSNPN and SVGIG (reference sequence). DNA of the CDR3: TGTGCCTGGAGTGACTGGGGACAGCTGGAGGAGTTCTTC. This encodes CAWSDWGQLEEFF.

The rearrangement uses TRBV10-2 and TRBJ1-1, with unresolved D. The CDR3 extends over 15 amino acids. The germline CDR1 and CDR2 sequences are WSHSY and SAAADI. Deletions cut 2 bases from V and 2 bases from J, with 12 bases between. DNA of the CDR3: TGCGCCAGCAGTGAGAGTGTAGCCTATAACACTGAAGCTTTCTTT. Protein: CASSESVAYNTEAFF.

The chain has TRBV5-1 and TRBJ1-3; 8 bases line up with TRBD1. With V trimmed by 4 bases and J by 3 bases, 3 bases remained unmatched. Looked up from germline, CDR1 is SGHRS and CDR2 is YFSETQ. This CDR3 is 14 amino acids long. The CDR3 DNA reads TGCGCCAGCAGCCGGACAGGGTTTGGAAACACCATATATTTT. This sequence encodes CASSRTGFGNTIYF.

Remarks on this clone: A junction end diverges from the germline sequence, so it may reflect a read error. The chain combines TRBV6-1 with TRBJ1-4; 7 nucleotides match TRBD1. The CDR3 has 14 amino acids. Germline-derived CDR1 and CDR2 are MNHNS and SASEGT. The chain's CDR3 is CASTTGTVNGKLFF. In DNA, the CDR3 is TGTGCCAGCACCACGGGGACAGTTAATGGAAAACTGTTTTTT.

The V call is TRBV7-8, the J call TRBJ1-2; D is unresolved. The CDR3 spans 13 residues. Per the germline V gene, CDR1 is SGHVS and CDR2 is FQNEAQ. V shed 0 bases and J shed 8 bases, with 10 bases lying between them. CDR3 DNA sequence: TGTGCCAGCAGCTTAGCGCAGGATTTGGGCTACACCTTC. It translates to CASSLAQDLGYTF.

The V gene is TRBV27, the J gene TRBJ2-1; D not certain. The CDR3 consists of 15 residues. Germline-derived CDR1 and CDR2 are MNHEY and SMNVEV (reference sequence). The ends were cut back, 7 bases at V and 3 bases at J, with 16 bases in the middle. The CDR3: CASTSPGRLYNEQFF. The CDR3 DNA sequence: TGTGCCAGCACCTCCCCCGGCAGACTCTACAATGAGCAGTTCTTC.

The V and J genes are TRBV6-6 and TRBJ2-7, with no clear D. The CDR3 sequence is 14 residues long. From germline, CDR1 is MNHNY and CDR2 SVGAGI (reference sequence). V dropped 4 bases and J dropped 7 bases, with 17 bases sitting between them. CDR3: CASSFSIDGGEQYF. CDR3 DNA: TGTGCCAGCAGTTTTAGTATTGACGGCGGAGAGCAGTACTTC.

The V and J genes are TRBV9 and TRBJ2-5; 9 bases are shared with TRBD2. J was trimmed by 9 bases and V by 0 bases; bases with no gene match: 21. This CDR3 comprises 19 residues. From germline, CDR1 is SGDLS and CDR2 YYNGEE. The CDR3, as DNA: TGTGCCAGCAGCGTAGTAGTCCGGGATCCGGGAAGGCGGGGGGGGGCCCAGTACTTC. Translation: CASSVVVRDPGRRGGAQYF.

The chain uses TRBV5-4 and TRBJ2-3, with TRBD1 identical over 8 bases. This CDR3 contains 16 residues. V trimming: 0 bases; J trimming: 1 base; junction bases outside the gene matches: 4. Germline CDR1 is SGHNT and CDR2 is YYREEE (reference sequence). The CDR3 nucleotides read TGTGCCAGCAGCTTGGGGCAGGGGGCGGGCACAGATACGCAGTATTTT. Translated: CASSLGQGAGTDTQYF.

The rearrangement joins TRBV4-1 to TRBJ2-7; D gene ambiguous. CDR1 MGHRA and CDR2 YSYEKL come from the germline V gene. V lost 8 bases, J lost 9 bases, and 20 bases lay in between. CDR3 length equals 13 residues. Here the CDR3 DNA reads TGCGCCAGCGCCCGGGTCTTGAGCGACGGGCAGTACTTC. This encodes CASARVLSDGQYF.

CDR3 sequence (DNA): TGTGCCAGCAGCCAAGAGTCAGGGACACTACTCTATGGCTACACCTTC. Amino acid sequence: CASSQESGTLLYGYTF. The rearrangement uses TRBV4-2 and TRBJ1-2; perhaps TRBD1 as D (6 bases). V dropped 0 bases and J dropped 4 bases, with 15 bases sitting between them. Germline-derived CDR1 and CDR2 are LGHNA and YNFKEQ. This CDR3 is 16 amino acids long.

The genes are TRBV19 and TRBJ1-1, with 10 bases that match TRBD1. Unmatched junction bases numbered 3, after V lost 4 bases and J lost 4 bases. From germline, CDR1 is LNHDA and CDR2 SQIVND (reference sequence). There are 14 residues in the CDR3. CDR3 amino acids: CASSTGTGVTEAFF. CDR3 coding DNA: TGTGCCAGTAGTACCGGGACAGGGGTCACTGAAGCTTTCTTT.

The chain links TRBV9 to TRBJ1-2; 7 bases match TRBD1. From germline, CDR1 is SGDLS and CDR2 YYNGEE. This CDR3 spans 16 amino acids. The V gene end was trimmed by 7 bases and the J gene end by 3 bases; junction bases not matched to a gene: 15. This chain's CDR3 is CASHSRQGAFDYGYTF. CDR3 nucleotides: TGTGCCAGCCATTCCCGACAGGGCGCGTTCGACTATGGCTACACCTTC.

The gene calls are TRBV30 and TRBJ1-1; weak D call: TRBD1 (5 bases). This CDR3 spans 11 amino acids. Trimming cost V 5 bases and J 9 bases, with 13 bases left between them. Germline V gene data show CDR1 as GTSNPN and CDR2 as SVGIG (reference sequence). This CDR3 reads CAWGGGGKAFF. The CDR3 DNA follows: TGTGCCTGGGGTGGGGGGGGAAAAGCTTTCTTT.